Described below is a single T cell receptor (beta chain) sequence and its context. Its antigen is not identified. The data were produced by immunoSEQ multiplex PCR, yet TCRdb's version contains in-frame clones alone and is incomplete. The profile shows around 400,000 clones, approximately 90% of them singletons. This sample was taken from a study of cytomegalovirus exposure and HLA in healthy donors. Study-wide context: Per a later analysis, the roughly 640 first-cohort and approximately 120 validation repertoires shared one platform.

General study points: Reports indicated that the classifier achieved high specificity and sensitivity in diagnosing cytomegalovirus status. CMV antigen specificity was confirmed in vitro for three CMV-associated chains.

The sequence was obtained from a woman between 18 and 29 years old in good health and CMV-seronegative. The sample was PBMCs.

CDR3 DNA sequence: TGTGCCAGCAGTTTCCCCCGGGGGAGCCCCCAAGAGACCCAGTACTTC. Residues: CASSFPRGSPQETQYF. This rearrangement joins TRBV25-1 to TRBJ2-5; maybe TRBD2 (6 bases). The CDR3 runs 16 residues. Germline V CDR1 and CDR2: MGHDK, SYGVNS. Deletions cut 5 bases from V and 1 base from J, with 17 bases between.